This T cell receptor beta chain was documented in a study of T cell changes during pregnancy in multiple sclerosis (dated by TCRdb to 2018 to 2020). Turning to the overall study: Changes in the T cell repertoire over the course of pregnancy were examined in this study in women with multiple sclerosis.

CDR3 length: 15 amino acids, cysteine to phenylalanine. Here the CDR3 DNA is all that survives: 45 bases in frame from base 1. From V the trimming removes 0 bases and from J it removes 2 bases, while the gene matches leave 4 bases of the junction unaccounted for. Looking up the germline V gene (reference sequence) yields CDR1 LNHNV and CDR2 YYDKDF. The protocol used for the library was the immunoSEQ multiplex PCR assay. The table was pulled from immuneACCESS by TCRdb, which kept in-frame rearrangements only. Such tables lose some clones; where checked, under half of the loss comes from unresolved V genes, and the rest has no known cause. Within this sample are about 40,000 clones, with about 92% of them counted one time only. The ten largest account for more than 0.6% of the sample. Points on this clone: Its specific antigen is unknown. No base-level quality is on record; no much larger clone is a single base apart.

The V and J genes are TRBV15 and TRBJ2-7, with 7 bases in between that match TRBD2. This receptor was obtained from a female donor with multiple sclerosis, enrolled in a pregnancy study. The material was CD4+ T cells from peripheral blood mononuclear cells, obtained in the third trimester of pregnancy. CDR3 loop: CATSRERGGTYEQYF. The sequenced DNA: TGTGCCACCAGCAGAGAGCGCGGGGGAACCTACGAGCAGTACTTC.